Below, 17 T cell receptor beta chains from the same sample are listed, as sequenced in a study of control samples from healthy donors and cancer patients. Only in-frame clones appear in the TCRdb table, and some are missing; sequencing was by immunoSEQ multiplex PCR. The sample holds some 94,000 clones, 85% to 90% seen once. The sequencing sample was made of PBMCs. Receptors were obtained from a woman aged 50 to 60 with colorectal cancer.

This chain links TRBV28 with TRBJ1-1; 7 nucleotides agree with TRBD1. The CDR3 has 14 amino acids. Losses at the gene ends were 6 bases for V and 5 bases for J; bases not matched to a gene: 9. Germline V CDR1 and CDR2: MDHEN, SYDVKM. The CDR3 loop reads CASRGTGEPTEAFF. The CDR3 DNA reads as TGTGCCAGCAGAGGTACAGGGGAGCCAACTGAAGCTTTCTTT.

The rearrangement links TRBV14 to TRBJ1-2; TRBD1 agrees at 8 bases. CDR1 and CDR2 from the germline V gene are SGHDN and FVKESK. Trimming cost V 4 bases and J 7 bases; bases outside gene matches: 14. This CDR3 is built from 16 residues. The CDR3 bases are TGTGCCAGCAGCCCCTTCGCGGCAGGGGGCGTCGGTGGCTACACCTTC. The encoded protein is CASSPFAAGGVGGYTF.

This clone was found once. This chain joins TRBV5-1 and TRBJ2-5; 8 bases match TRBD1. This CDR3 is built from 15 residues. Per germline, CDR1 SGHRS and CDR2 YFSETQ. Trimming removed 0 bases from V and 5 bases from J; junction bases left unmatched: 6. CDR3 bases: TGCGCCAGCAGCTTGGGGGACAGGTCGGGCGAGACCCAGTACTTC. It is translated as CASSLGDRSGETQYF.

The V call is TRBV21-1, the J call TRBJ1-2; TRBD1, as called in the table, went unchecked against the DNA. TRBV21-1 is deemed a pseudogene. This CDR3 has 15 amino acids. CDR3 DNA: TGTGCCAGCACCGTCTACAGGGGGCGCGACTATGGCTACACCTTC. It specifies CASTVYRGRDYGYTF.

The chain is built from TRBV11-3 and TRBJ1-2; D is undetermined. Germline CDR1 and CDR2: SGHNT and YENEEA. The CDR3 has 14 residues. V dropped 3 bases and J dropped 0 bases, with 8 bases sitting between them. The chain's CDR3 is CASSLSKANYGYTF. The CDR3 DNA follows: TGTGCCAGCAGCTTGTCAAAAGCTAACTATGGCTACACCTTC.

The CDR3: CASSLWGPYEQYV. Written as DNA, the CDR3 is TGTGCCAGCAGTTTATGGGGACCCTACGAGCAGTACGTC. The V gene is TRBV12-3 or TRBV12-4, the J gene TRBJ2-7; D may match TRBD1 or TRBD2 (5 bases each). With 2 bases removed from V and 2 bases from J, the gap between germline ends came to 7 bases. The CDR3 has 13 amino acids.

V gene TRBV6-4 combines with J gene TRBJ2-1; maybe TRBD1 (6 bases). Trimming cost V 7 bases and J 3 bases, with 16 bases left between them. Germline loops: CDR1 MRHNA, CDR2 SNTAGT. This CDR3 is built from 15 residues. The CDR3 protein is CASIREDRFYNEQFF. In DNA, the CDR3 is TGTGCCAGCATTAGAGAGGACAGATTCTACAATGAGCAGTTCTTC.

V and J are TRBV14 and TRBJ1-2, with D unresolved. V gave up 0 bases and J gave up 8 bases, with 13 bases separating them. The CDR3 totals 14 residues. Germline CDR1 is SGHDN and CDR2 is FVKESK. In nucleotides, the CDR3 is TGTGCCAGCAGCCAAGATACCAACAGTTGGGGCTACACCTTC. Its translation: CASSQDTNSWGYTF.

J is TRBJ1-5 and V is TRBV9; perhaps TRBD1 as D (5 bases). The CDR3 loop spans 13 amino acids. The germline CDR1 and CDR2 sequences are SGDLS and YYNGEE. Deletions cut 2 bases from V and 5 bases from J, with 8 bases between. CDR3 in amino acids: CASSVGVDQPQHF. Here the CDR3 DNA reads TGTGCCAGCAGCGTGGGGGTCGATCAGCCCCAGCATTTT. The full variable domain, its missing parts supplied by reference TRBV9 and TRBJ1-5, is DSGVTQTPKHLITATGQRVTLRCSPRSGDLSVYWYQQSLDQGLQFLIQYYNGEERAKGNILERFSAQQFPDLHSELNLSSLELGDSALYFCASSVGVDQPQHFGDGTRLSIL.

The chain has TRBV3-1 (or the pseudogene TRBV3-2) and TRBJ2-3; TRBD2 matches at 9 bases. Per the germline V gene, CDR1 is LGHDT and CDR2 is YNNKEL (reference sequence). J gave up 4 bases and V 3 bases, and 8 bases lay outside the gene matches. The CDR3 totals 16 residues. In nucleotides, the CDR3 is TGTGCCAGCAGCCACCCCATAGCGGGGGAGTCAGATACGCAGTATTTT. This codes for CASSHPIAGESDTQYF.

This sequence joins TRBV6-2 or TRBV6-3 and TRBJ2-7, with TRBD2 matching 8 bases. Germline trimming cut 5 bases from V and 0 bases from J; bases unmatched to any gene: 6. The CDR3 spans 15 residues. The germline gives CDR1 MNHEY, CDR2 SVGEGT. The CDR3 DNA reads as TGTGCCAGCAGTGGAGCGGGGGTTAGCTCCTACGAGCAGTACGTC. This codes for CASSGAGVSSYEQYV.

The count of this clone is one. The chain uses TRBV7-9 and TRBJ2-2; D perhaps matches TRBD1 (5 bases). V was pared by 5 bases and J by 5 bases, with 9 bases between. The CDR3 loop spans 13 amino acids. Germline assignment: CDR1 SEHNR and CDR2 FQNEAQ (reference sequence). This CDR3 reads CASSAPGTGELFF. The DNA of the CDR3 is TGTGCCAGCAGCGCCCCAGGGACCGGGGAGCTGTTTTTT.

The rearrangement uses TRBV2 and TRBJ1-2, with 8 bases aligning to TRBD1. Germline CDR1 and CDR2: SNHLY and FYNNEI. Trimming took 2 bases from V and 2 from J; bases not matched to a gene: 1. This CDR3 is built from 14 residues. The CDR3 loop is CASSEQGANYGYTF. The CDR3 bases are TGTGCCAGCAGTGAACAGGGGGCGAACTATGGCTACACCTTC.

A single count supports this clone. CDR3 protein: CASSQGDRGEQYV. The CDR3 region has the DNA TGTGCCAGCAGCCAAGGAGACAGGGGCGAGCAGTACGTC. The chain has TRBV7-2 and TRBJ2-7; 8 bases are a match to TRBD1. CDR1 is SGHTA, CDR2 FQGNSA, per germline. The CDR3 contains 13 residues. V gave up 5 bases and J gave up 6 bases; unmatched junction bases: 6.

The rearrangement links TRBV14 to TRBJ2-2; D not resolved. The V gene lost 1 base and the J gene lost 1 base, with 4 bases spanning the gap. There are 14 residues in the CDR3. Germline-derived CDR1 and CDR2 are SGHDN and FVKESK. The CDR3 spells CASSQGVNTGELFF. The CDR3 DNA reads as TGTGCCAGCAGCCAAGGGGTGAACACCGGGGAGCTGTTTTTT.

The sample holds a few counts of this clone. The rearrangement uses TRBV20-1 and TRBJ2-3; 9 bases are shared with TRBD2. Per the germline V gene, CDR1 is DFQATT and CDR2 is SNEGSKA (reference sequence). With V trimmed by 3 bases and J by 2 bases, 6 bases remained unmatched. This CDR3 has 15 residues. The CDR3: CSASLLAGNTDTQYF. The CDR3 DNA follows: TGCAGTGCTAGTCTTCTAGCGGGGAACACAGATACGCAGTATTTT.

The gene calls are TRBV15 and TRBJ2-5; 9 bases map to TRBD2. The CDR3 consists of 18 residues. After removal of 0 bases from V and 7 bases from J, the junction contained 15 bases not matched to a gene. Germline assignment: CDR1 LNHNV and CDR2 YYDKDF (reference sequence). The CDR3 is CATSREGGGAFGVGTQYF. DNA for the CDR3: TGTGCCACCAGCAGAGAGGGCGGGGGGGCTTTTGGAGTTGGGACCCAGTACTTC.